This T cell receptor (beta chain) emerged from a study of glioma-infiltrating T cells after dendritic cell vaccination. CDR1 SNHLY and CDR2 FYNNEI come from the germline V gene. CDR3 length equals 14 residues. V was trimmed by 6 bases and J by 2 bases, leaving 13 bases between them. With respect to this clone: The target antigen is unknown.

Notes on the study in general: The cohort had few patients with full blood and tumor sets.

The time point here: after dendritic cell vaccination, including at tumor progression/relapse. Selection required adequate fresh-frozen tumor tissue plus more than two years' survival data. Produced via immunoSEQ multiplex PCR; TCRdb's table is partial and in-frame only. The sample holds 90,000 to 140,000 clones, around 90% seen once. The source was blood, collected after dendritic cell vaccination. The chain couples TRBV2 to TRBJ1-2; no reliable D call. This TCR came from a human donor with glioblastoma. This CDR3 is CASRTAEANYGYTF. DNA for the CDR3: TGTGCCAGCAGAACAGCAGAAGCAAACTATGGCTACACCTTC.